The next 32 T cell receptor beta chains were all read from a single sample in a study of regulatory T cells in long-lasting Graves disease. Building the TCR beta libraries relied on iRepertoire HTBI primers, and CDR3 regions underwent Arm-PCR. TCRdb recomputed calls from the multiplex PCR reads with MiXCR, one row per CDR3 protein. The repertoire consists of approximately 400,000 distinct CDR3 sequences, with approximately 16% occurring once and the leading ten covering about 7.6%. Time point of the sample: newly diagnosed GD, antithyroid drugs for less than 3 months. From PBMCs, RNA was extracted and then used to make the TCR library. These data also formed part of another study, on T cells in Graves' hyperthyroidism and ophthalmopathy.

The source material was peripheral blood mononuclear cells (PBMCs), sampled at new diagnosis, from a patient treated with antithyroid drugs. The receptors shown here come from a woman in her thirties or forties with Graves disease.

Ten or more counts support this clonotype. The gene calls are TRBV27 and TRBJ2-7; weak D call: TRBD1 (6 bases). CDR3 length: 14 residues. Germline lookup yields CDR1 MNHEY and CDR2 SMNVEV (reference sequence). Trimming shortened V by 0 bases and J by 3 bases, and 9 bases separated the two germline ends. The CDR3 spells CASSLSGRGYEQYF. The CDR3 bases are TGTGCCAGCAGTTTATCAGGCAGGGGCTACGAGCAGTACTTC.

The chain couples TRBV5-5 to TRBJ1-2, with TRBD1 matching over 7 bases. CDR3 size: 13 residues. V dropped 4 bases and J dropped 4; count of bases not matched to a gene: 4. Germline V CDR1 and CDR2: SGHKS, YYEKEE (reference sequence). The CDR3 sequence is CASSEGASYGYTF. In DNA, the CDR3 is TGTGCCAGCAGCGAGGGGGCTAGCTATGGCTACACCTTC.

As concerns this clonotype: A far larger clone lies a single base away; this is likely a read error. This chain links TRBV15 with TRBJ2-1; 8 positions match TRBD1. TRBJ2-5 explains the end of the DNA better; the J call may be wrong. The CDR3 consists of 15 residues. Per germline, CDR1 LNHNV and CDR2 YYDKDF (reference sequence). The CDR3 reads CATSRGGQGGGTQYF. In DNA, the CDR3 is TGTGCCACCAGCAGGGGCGGACAGGGTGGGGGGACCCAGTACTTC.

This clonotype was detected ten times or more. V and J are TRBV12-3 or TRBV12-4 and TRBJ2-5; the match to TRBD2 covers 9 bases. The V and J ends lost 5 bases and 2 bases, in that order; junction bases with no gene match: 6. The length of the CDR3 is 15 residues. This CDR3 is CASSELAGVQETQYF. The CDR3 DNA reads TGTGCCAGCAGTGAATTAGCGGGAGTTCAAGAGACCCAGTACTTC.

This clonotype has ten or more counts. The chain employs TRBV20-1 and TRBJ2-1, with 13 bases fitting TRBD2. J gave up 2 bases and V 6 bases, and 7 bases lay outside the gene matches. From germline, CDR1 is DFQATT and CDR2 SNEGSKA (reference sequence). The CDR3 is made up of 16 amino acids. In DNA form, the CDR3 reads TGCAGTGCAAGGACTAGCGGGAGCCCCACCTACAATGAGCAGTTCTTC. Translated, it gives CSARTSGSPTYNEQFF.

In this sample, this clonotype turned up many times. This chain joins TRBV2 and TRBJ1-6; no definite D call. Germline V gene lookup returns CDR1 SNHLY and CDR2 FYNNEI. Trimming left V 2 bases short and J 5 bases short, with 13 bases between. This CDR3 spans 16 amino acids. The CDR3 here is CASSERRLLNNSPLHF. CDR3 coding DNA: TGTGCCAGCAGTGAACGGAGGCTACTAAATAATTCACCCCTCCACTTT.

As to this clonotype: A much larger clone sits a single nucleotide away, making a read error possible. The rearrangement joins TRBV5-6 to TRBJ1-1, with D perhaps matching TRBD1 (5 bases). This CDR3 comprises 13 residues. Trimming shortened V by 4 bases and J by 7 bases, and 14 bases separated the two germline ends. Germline V gives CDR1 SGHDT, CDR2 YYEEEE. CDR3 protein: CASSRIGADEAFF. CDR3 bases: TGTGCCAGCAGCCGGATAGGGGCAGATGAAGCTTTCTTT.

This clonotype was observed at least ten times. The V gene is TRBV11-1, the J gene TRBJ2-3, with D unclear. CDR1 and CDR2 (germline): SGHAT, FQDESV (reference sequence). V was clipped by 7 bases and J by 2 bases, with 13 bases between them. There are 14 residues in the CDR3. The CDR3 bases are TGTGCCAGCAACCCCTCTGGTGACACAGATACGCAGTATTTT. It encodes CASNPSGDTDTQYF. Based on the CDR3 plus reference TRBV11-1 and TRBJ2-3, the full variable domain is EAEVAQSPRYKITEKSQAVAFWCDPISGHATLYWYRQILGQGPELLVQFQDESVVDDSQLPKDRFSAERLKGVDSTLKIQPAELGDSAMYLCASNPSGDTDTQYFGPGTRLTVL.

This clonotype was detected many times. V and J are TRBV10-3 and TRBJ2-2; a possible D gene is TRBD2 (6 bases). Trimming took 3 bases from V and 3 from J, leaving 8 bases between them. The germline V gene encodes CDR1 ENHRY and CDR2 SYGVKD. The CDR3 contains 14 residues. CDR3: CAISEAGYTGELFF. CDR3 DNA: TGTGCCATCAGTGAAGCGGGTTACACCGGGGAGCTGTTTTTT.

This clonotype was detected only a few times. This chain connects TRBV19 to TRBJ2-2, with TRBD2 as a possible D gene (6 bases). CDR1 is LNHDA and CDR2 is SQIVND in the germline V gene (reference sequence). V was trimmed by 3 bases and J by 4 bases, leaving 12 bases between them. The CDR3 is made up of 15 amino acids. CDR3 sequence reads: CASSIARGFTGELFF. The CDR3 nucleotides are TGTGCCAGTAGTATCGCGCGGGGATTCACCGGGGAGCTGTTTTTT.

Only a few counts were recorded for this clonotype. A read error may account for a junction end that differs from germline. V is TRBV11-3 and J is TRBJ2-1, with 9 bases identical to TRBD1. The CDR3 covers 19 residues. The germline V gene has CDR1 SGHNT and CDR2 YENEEA. DNA for the CDR3: TGTGCCAGCAGTTTAGGCTTAAACTTCGGTGGACAGGGGTTAAATGAGCAGTTCTTC. Amino acid sequence: CASSLGLNFGGQGLNEQFF.

The table lists this clonotype with many counts. The chain has TRBV20-1 and TRBJ2-3, with TRBD2 identical over 9 bases. The CDR3 loop spans 14 amino acids. Trimming cost V 4 bases and J 3 bases; bases outside gene matches: 5. Germline values: CDR1 DFQATT, CDR2 SNEGSKA (reference sequence). The DNA of the CDR3 is TGCAGTGCTATAAGCAGCGGGAGGACAGATACGCAGTATTTT. This encodes CSAISSGRTDTQYF.

This clonotype appeared many times. The chain carries TRBV11-2 and TRBJ2-2; the match to TRBD1 covers 7 bases. CDR1 and CDR2 from the germline V gene are SGHAT and FQNNGV. This CDR3 comprises 15 residues. J gave up 6 bases and V 4 bases, and 8 bases lay outside the gene matches. Here the CDR3 DNA reads TGTGCCAGCAGCTCCCCGGGACAGAGATCCGGGGAGCTGTTTTTT. This sequence encodes CASSSPGQRSGELFF.

This clonotype was seen repeatedly, ten times or more. The CDR3 DNA reads as TGTGCCAGCAGCCTTAGAGAGGGGAACACTGAAGCTTTCTTT. It codes for CASSLREGNTEAFF. This chain uses TRBV7-9 with TRBJ1-1; unclear D gene. The CDR3 consists of 14 residues. V lost 5 bases and J lost 1, with 11 bases in between. Germline CDR1 and CDR2: SEHNR and FQNEAQ (reference sequence).

In this sample, this clonotype turned up a few times. The chain has TRBV9 and TRBJ1-5, with D tentatively TRBD1 (6 bases). The V gene lost 7 bases and the J gene lost 6 bases, with 14 bases spanning the gap. Germline CDR1 reads SGDLS; CDR2 reads YYNGEE. The CDR3 has 13 amino acids. This CDR3 reads CASGPGVGQPQHF. The CDR3 DNA follows: TGTGCCAGCGGACCAGGGGTCGGTCAGCCCCAGCATTTT.

The chain has TRBV6-9 and TRBJ2-1; TRBD2 matches at 9 bases. CDR1 MNHGY and CDR2 SVAAGI come from the germline V gene. This CDR3 has 16 residues. Trimming removed 3 bases from V and 8 bases from J; junction bases left unmatched: 11. The DNA of the CDR3 is TGTGCCAGCAGTTACGGTAGCGGGGGATTGGTAGATGAGCAGTTCTTC. Its translation is CASSYGSGGLVDEQFF.

This clonotype was counted ten times or more. CDR3 sequence: CASSLARTLWEGQYF. DNA of the CDR3: TGTGCCAGCAGCTTAGCGAGGACCCTGTGGGAGGGGCAGTATTTT. This sequence joins TRBV7-8 and TRBJ2-3, with 7 positions matching TRBD2. This CDR3 spans 15 amino acids. The germline CDR1 and CDR2 sequences are SGHVS and FQNEAQ. The V segment lost 0 bases and the J segment 11 bases; nucleotides outside the gene matches: 11.

The V gene is TRBV6-1, the J gene TRBJ2-7, with D maybe TRBD1 (5 bases). With 3 bases removed from V and 3 bases from J, the gap between germline ends came to 12 bases. The CDR3 consists of 14 residues. Germline CDR1 reads MNHNS; CDR2 reads SASEGT. The DNA for the CDR3 is TGTGCCAGCAGTGACCGGACACCTTTCTACGAGCAGTACTTC. As protein: CASSDRTPFYEQYF.

This clonotype was seen at least ten times. The chain uses TRBV6-1 and TRBJ2-7, with 7 bases matching TRBD1. J gave up 2 bases and V 5 bases, and 6 bases lay outside the gene matches. CDR1 and CDR2 (germline): MNHNS, SASEGT. The CDR3 consists of 14 residues. The CDR3 is CASSKPGQTYEQYF. The CDR3 DNA reads as TGTGCCAGCAGTAAACCGGGACAGACCTACGAGCAGTACTTC.

Notes on this clonotype: The CDR3 does not close with the conserved phenylalanine or tryptophan, likely indicating a read error. The chain is built from TRBV19 and TRBJ2-1, with D uncertain. With 7 bases removed from V and 1 base from J, the gap between germline ends came to 14 bases. CDR1 and CDR2 from the germline V gene are LNHDA and SQIVND (reference sequence). CDR3 length: 15 amino acids. The CDR3 reads CASKGSQMSYNEQFS. CDR3 bases: TGTGCCAGTAAGGGAAGCCAGATGTCCTACAATGAGCAGTTCTCC.

This chain connects TRBV11-3 to TRBJ2-1; D is unclear. Germline V gene sequence: CDR1 SGHNT, CDR2 YENEEA. This CDR3 is 13 amino acids long. The V and J ends lost 5 bases and 3 bases respectively, with 8 bases between them. The CDR3 loop reads CASSGRFYNEQFF. DNA for the CDR3: TGTGCCAGCAGCGGGCGGTTCTACAATGAGCAGTTCTTC. Variable domain in full (rest from reference TRBV11-3 and TRBJ2-1): EAGVVQSPRYKIIEKKQPVAFWCNPISGHNTLYWYLQNLGQGPELLIRYENEEAVDDSQLPKDRFSAERLKGVDSTLKIQPAELGDSAVYLCASSGRFYNEQFFGPGTRLTVL.

This clonotype was found many times. CDR3: CASSRSIAGEGDKLFF. CDR3 nucleotides: TGTGCCAGCAGTAGGTCCATCGCGGGAGAGGGAGACAAACTGTTTTTT. The chain recombines TRBV6-1 with TRBJ1-4; no reliable D call. This CDR3 has 16 residues. V lost 5 bases to trimming and J lost 11 bases, with 24 bases between them. The germline gives CDR1 MNHNS, CDR2 SASEGT.

This clonotype was counted at least ten times. The chain recombines TRBV28 with TRBJ2-7; TRBD1 matches 9 bases. Per the germline V gene, CDR1 is MDHEN and CDR2 is SYDVKM. The trim removed 10 bases at V and 5 bases at J, leaving 9 bases unmatched. This CDR3 comprises 13 residues. The CDR3 loop reads CATKGQGPNEQYF. The CDR3 nucleotides are TGTGCCACAAAGGGACAGGGCCCGAACGAGCAGTACTTC.

There are a few counts of this clonotype. The V call is TRBV20-1, the J call TRBJ2-1; D is uncertain. With 5 bases removed from V and 0 bases from J, the gap between germline ends came to 11 bases. Looked up from germline, CDR1 is DFQATT and CDR2 is SNEGSKA (reference sequence). This CDR3 is 14 amino acids long. CDR3 nucleotide sequence: TGCAGTGCTCCCACAGCGAGCTCCTACAATGAGCAGTTCTTC. Protein product: CSAPTASSYNEQFF.

This clonotype was seen a few times. The chain employs TRBV10-2 and TRBJ2-2; 9 bases are a match to TRBD2. The CDR3 is 15 amino acids. Losses at the gene ends were 1 base for V and 6 bases for J; bases not matched to a gene: 3. Germline CDR1 and CDR2: WSHSY and SAAADI. Here the CDR3 DNA reads TGCGCCAGCAGTGAGTACGGGACTAGCTCCGGGGAGCTGTTTTTT. Translated, it gives CASSEYGTSSGELFF.

This clonotype came up a few times. The chain has TRBV25-1 and TRBJ2-6, with TRBD1 as a possible D gene (5 bases). The CDR3 spans 20 residues. V lost 0 bases and J 0 bases, leaving 18 bases between the germline ends. From germline, CDR1 is MGHDK and CDR2 SYGVNS. The CDR3 loop is CASSEYAIKGFYSGANVLTF. The CDR3 coding sequence is TGTGCCAGCAGTGAATATGCGATAAAGGGGTTCTACTCTGGGGCCAACGTCCTGACTTTC.

This clonotype was counted a single time. This may come from a read error, since a much larger clone is one base off. This rearrangement joins TRBV28 to TRBJ1-1; a weak D match, TRBD1 (6 bases). The CDR3 is 12 amino acids. The germline CDR1 and CDR2 sequences are MDHEN and SYDVKM. In DNA form, the CDR3 reads TGTGCCTGCCGGGACACGGACACTGTAGCTTTCTTT. It codes for CACRDTDTVAFF.

This clonotype was counted ten times or more. This rearrangement joins TRBV12-3 or TRBV12-4 to TRBJ1-5, with 7 positions matching TRBD1. Trimming cost V 2 bases and J 2 bases; bases outside gene matches: 6. The CDR3 runs 16 residues. In DNA, the CDR3 is TGTGCCAGCAGTTTATTAGGAGGGGGCGGCAATCAGCCCCAGCATTTT. It translates to CASSLLGGGGNQPQHF.

This clonotype has a count of ten or more. The chain links TRBV9 to TRBJ2-1; no clear D gene. Germline CDR1 and CDR2: SGDLS and YYNGEE. The CDR3 runs to 15 residues. Trimming stripped 2 bases from V and 6 bases from J, with 15 bases between. The CDR3 DNA reads TGTGCCAGCAGCGTCCAACCTACCCCCCCCAATGAGCAGTTCTTC. Amino acid sequence: CASSVQPTPPNEQFF.

Ten or more counts support this clonotype. The CDR3 DNA follows: TGTGCCAGCTCACTCCGGACTAGGGAACTGGATACGCAGTATTTT. Translation gives CASSLRTRELDTQYF. V usage is TRBV18 and J usage is TRBJ2-3, with 7 nucleotides matching TRBD2. The length of the CDR3 is 15 residues. In germline, CDR1 is KGHSH, CDR2 LQKENI. Trimming took 4 bases from V and 6 from J; bases not matched to a gene: 10.

Ten or more counts support this clonotype. V gene TRBV12-3 or TRBV12-4 combines with J gene TRBJ2-7, with D perhaps assigned TRBD1 or TRBD2 (5 bases each). Trimming pared 6 bases from V and 6 bases from J, leaving 12 bases between. The CDR3 contains 12 residues. The DNA of the CDR3 is TGTGCCAGCAGAGTTGGGGGTGGCGAGCAGTACTTC. It is translated as CASRVGGGEQYF.

This clonotype came up a few times. The rearrangement uses TRBV11-3 and TRBJ2-3; TRBD1 matches at 8 bases. With 5 bases clipped from V and 3 bases from J, the junction kept 4 bases outside the gene matches. There are 14 residues in the CDR3. Germline CDR1 and CDR2: SGHNT and YENEEA. The CDR3 loop is CASSNGQGTDTQYF. For the CDR3, the DNA is TGTGCCAGCAGCAATGGACAGGGAACAGATACGCAGTATTTT.